This entry lists 27 T cell receptor beta chains sequenced from one sample in a study of regulatory T cells in long-lasting Graves disease. In building TCR beta libraries, iRepertoire HTBI primers were used together with Arm-PCR of CDR3 regions. TCRdb redid the calling of the multiplex PCR reads with MiXCR, one entry per CDR3 protein. Among about 470,000 distinct CDR3 sequences listed, 20% were seen once. The sample's time point: persistent/refractory GD, antithyroid drugs over 5 years with positive TRAb. PBMC-derived RNA was used for the TCR library. Sample: peripheral blood mononuclear cells (PBMCs), taken when the disease was refractory, from a patient treated with antithyroid drugs. These receptors came from a female donor with Graves disease.

This clonotype was seen a few times. This chain connects TRBV28 to TRBJ2-3; tentative D call: TRBD2 (6 bases). Between the trimmed V and J ends, which lost 4 bases and 0 bases, there was a span of 17 bases. CDR3 length: 17 residues. Germline V gene sequence: CDR1 MDHEN, CDR2 SYDVKM. This CDR3 reads CASSSIGDSWSTDTQYF. CDR3 sequence (DNA): TGTGCCAGCAGTTCCATAGGGGACTCCTGGAGCACAGATACGCAGTATTTT.

This clonotype was found once. The CDR3 region is CASSPDREYDEQYF. The CDR3 bases are TGTGCCAGCAGCCCGGACAGGGAGTACGACGAGCAGTACTTC. This rearrangement joins TRBV7-9 to TRBJ2-7, with 8 bases identical to TRBD1. Per germline, CDR1 SEHNR and CDR2 FQNEAQ (reference sequence). The CDR3 contains 14 residues. V trimming: 5 bases; J trimming: 5 bases; junction bases outside the gene matches: 8.

The chain uses TRBV6-2 or TRBV6-3 and TRBJ2-7, with D unresolved. Germline CDR1 and CDR2: MNHEY and SVGEGT. The CDR3 is 14 residues long. V shed 0 bases and J shed 4 bases, with 10 bases lying between them. Here the CDR3 DNA reads TGTGCCAGCAGTTACTCCTCCCTGGGGTACGAGCAGTACTTC. This encodes CASSYSSLGYEQYF.

This clonotype was seen ten or more times. The chain has TRBV5-1 and TRBJ1-1; 8 nucleotides line up with TRBD1. Looked up from germline, CDR1 is SGHRS and CDR2 is YFSETQ. The CDR3 is 15 residues long. Trimming at V came to 0 bases and at J to 5 bases, leaving 6 bases not matched to a gene. In DNA form, the CDR3 reads TGCGCCAGCAGCTTGGAGGACAGGGTGTCAACTGAAGCTTTCTTT. Amino acids: CASSLEDRVSTEAFF.

This clonotype was counted ten times or more. DNA of the CDR3: TGTGCCAGCAGTCTAACCAAAAACACTGAAGCTTTCTTT. Its protein product is CASSLTKNTEAFF. V and J are TRBV27 and TRBJ1-1; no clear D gene. The CDR3 is 13 residues long. Germline loops: CDR1 MNHEY, CDR2 SMNVEV (reference sequence). Trimming took off 5 bases at V and 2 bases at J, with 9 bases between the two ends.

Points on this clonotype: Since a much larger clone is just one base distant, this may be a read error. CDR3 sequence reads: CASSFGIRGYEQYF. The CDR3 DNA reads TGTGCCAGCAGCTTCGGGATTAGGGGTTACGAGCAGTACTTC. The V and J genes are TRBV5-6 and TRBJ2-7, with D perhaps assigned TRBD1 or TRBD2 (5 bases each). V was shortened by 2 bases and J by 4 bases, with 13 bases between the two germline ends. The CDR3 extends over 14 amino acids. Germline values: CDR1 SGHDT, CDR2 YYEEEE.

This clonotype showed up just a few times. This chain links TRBV7-9 with TRBJ1-3; no clear D. The germline V and J ends were trimmed by 2 bases and 0 bases, with 8 bases remaining between them. Germline-derived CDR1 and CDR2 are SEHNR and FQNEAQ (reference sequence). The CDR3 is 15 amino acids. CDR3 residues: CASSLSGSSGNTIYF. CDR3 DNA sequence: TGTGCCAGCAGCTTATCAGGCAGCTCTGGAAACACCATATATTTT.

In this sample, this clonotype turned up a few times. This chain uses TRBV5-5 with TRBJ2-6; TRBD1 matches at 9 bases. CDR1 SGHKS and CDR2 YYEKEE come from the germline V gene (reference sequence). The CDR3 is made up of 17 amino acids. J gave up 4 bases and V 3 bases, and 8 bases lay outside the gene matches. CDR3 region: CASSSPGQGSGANVLTF. CDR3 bases: TGTGCCAGCAGCTCGCCGGGACAGGGATCAGGGGCCAACGTCCTGACTTTC.

V usage is TRBV5-6 and J usage is TRBJ1-5; D unresolved. The J call may not be correct, given that the DNA end is closer to TRBJ2-3. This CDR3 spans 12 amino acids. Germline V gene sequence: CDR1 SGHDT, CDR2 YYEEEE. Here the CDR3 DNA reads TGTGCCAGCAGCTTGGGGGATCAGCCCCAGTATTTT. Translation gives CASSLGDQPQYF.

This clonotype was detected a few times. The chain couples TRBV6-1 to TRBJ1-5; unclear D gene. The CDR3 sequence is 13 residues long. Trimming pared 4 bases from V and 7 bases from J, leaving 11 bases between. CDR1 MNHNS and CDR2 SASEGT come from the germline V gene. The CDR3 coding sequence is TGTGCCAGCAGTGTTTGGGGAGACCAGCCCCAGCATTTT. Its translation: CASSVWGDQPQHF.

Many counts were recorded for this clonotype. V is TRBV28 and J is TRBJ1-5; 8 positions agree with TRBD1. The V segment lost 6 bases and the J segment 6 bases; nucleotides outside the gene matches: 7. The germline V gene encodes CDR1 MDHEN and CDR2 SYDVKM. The CDR3 contains 14 residues. The CDR3 loop reads CASSWGQVGQPQHF. The CDR3 DNA sequence: TGTGCCAGCAGCTGGGGACAGGTAGGTCAGCCCCAGCATTTT.

This clonotype was picked up many times. This chain connects TRBV11-2 to TRBJ2-5; 9 bases line up with TRBD2. Germline-derived CDR1 and CDR2 are SGHAT and FQNNGV. The CDR3 loop spans 15 amino acids. Trimming took 5 bases from V and 5 from J; bases not matched to a gene: 9. CDR3 DNA: TGTGCCAGCAGCGTGACTAGCGGAGGTTGGGAGACCCAGTACTTC. Encoded protein: CASSVTSGGWETQYF.

The chain uses TRBV9 and TRBJ2-7, with 9 bases aligning to TRBD1. This CDR3 has 15 residues. With 6 bases clipped from V and 5 bases from J, the junction kept 12 bases outside the gene matches. Germline V gene data show CDR1 as SGDLS and CDR2 as YYNGEE. The CDR3 is CASTEGPGQGHEQYF. Here the CDR3 DNA reads TGTGCCAGCACTGAAGGACCGGGACAGGGCCACGAGCAGTACTTC.

In regard to this clonotype: The CDR3 ends on some other residue instead of the conserved phenylalanine or tryptophan, so this is likely a read error. The gene calls are TRBV11-2 and TRBJ2-5, with 8 bases identical to TRBD2. This CDR3 has 21 residues. Looked up from germline, CDR1 is SGHAT and CDR2 is FQNNGV. The ends lost 5 bases at V and 5 bases at J; junction bases unmatched: 28. For the CDR3, the DNA is TGTGCCAGCAGCCCCCACTGGCTAGCGGGCTCACCAGTGGGGGCCAAGGAGACCCAGTACTCC. Its protein product is CASSPHWLAGSPVGAKETQYS.

Regarding this clonotype: Sequence at one end of the junction differs from germline and may be a read error. V and J are TRBV20-1 and TRBJ1-2; possibly TRBD1 for D (5 bases). The CDR3 length is 12 residues. CDR1 is DFQATT, CDR2 SNEGSKA, per germline (reference sequence). The CDR3, as DNA: TGCAGTGCTAGAGATAGGGGCTATGGCTGCACCTTC. It translates to CSARDRGYGCTF.

A word on this clonotype: A far larger clone lies a single base away; this is likely a read error. The chain combines TRBV6-9 with TRBJ2-7; perhaps TRBD2 as D (6 bases). The DNA end favors TRBJ2-5, so the J call may be wrong. Germline V CDR1 and CDR2: MNHGY, SVAAGI. CDR3 size: 14 residues. For the CDR3, the DNA is TGTGCCAGCAGTTACTTCGGCGGGAAAGAGACCCAGTACTTC. Its protein product is CASSYFGGKETQYF.

This clonotype was detected many times. The chain joins TRBV14 to TRBJ2-7, with 9 bases identical to TRBD1. Germline lookup yields CDR1 SGHDN and CDR2 FVKESK. Unmatched junction bases numbered 9, after V lost 2 bases and J lost 4 bases. This CDR3 has 16 residues. Here the CDR3 DNA reads TGTGCCAGCAGCCAACTCTCGGGACAGGGCCCGTACGAGCAGTACTTC. Translating gives CASSQLSGQGPYEQYF.

The gene calls are TRBV7-2 and TRBJ2-1; 10 nucleotides align to TRBD1. Germline lookup yields CDR1 SGHTA and CDR2 FQGNSA. The CDR3 has 15 residues. Trimming removed 1 base from V and 6 bases from J; junction bases left unmatched: 3. The CDR3 sequence is CASSLGTGGGNEQFF. CDR3 DNA: TGTGCCAGCAGCTTAGGGACAGGGGGGGGCAATGAGCAGTTCTTC.

This clonotype was observed many times. The chain joins TRBV7-9 to TRBJ2-2, with TRBD2 matching over 10 bases. Germline CDR1 is SEHNR and CDR2 is FQNEAQ (reference sequence). V shed 6 bases, J shed 3 bases, and the junction held 7 bases outside the gene matches. The CDR3 runs 16 residues. The CDR3 region is CASSSNSGRHTGELFF. The CDR3 DNA sequence: TGTGCCAGCAGTTCTAATAGCGGGAGGCACACCGGGGAGCTGTTTTTT.

This clonotype was found many times. J is TRBJ2-5 and V is TRBV28; tentatively, D is TRBD1 or TRBD2 (5 bases each). V was shortened by 6 bases and J by 7 bases, with 21 bases between the two germline ends. Germline V gene data show CDR1 as MDHEN and CDR2 as SYDVKM. This CDR3 is built from 15 residues. As DNA, the CDR3 is TGTGCCAGCAGCAAGATCGGGGCCAGCGTATGGACCCAGTACTTC. Translating it yields CASSKIGASVWTQYF.

The chain uses TRBV27 and TRBJ1-3; D is unresolved. The CDR3 totals 14 residues. V lost 6 bases to trimming and J lost 0 bases, with 9 bases between them. Germline assignment: CDR1 MNHEY and CDR2 SMNVEV (reference sequence). CDR3 coding DNA: TGTGCCAGCAGCCGGGGAGTCTCTGGAAACACCATATATTTT. Its protein is CASSRGVSGNTIYF.

V usage is TRBV7-2 and J usage is TRBJ2-2; possible D gene TRBD2, 6 bases. CDR3 length: 15 amino acids. V lost 5 bases to trimming and J lost 4 bases, with 14 bases between them. CDR1 and CDR2 (germline): SGHTA, FQGNSA. CDR3 in DNA: TGTGCCAGCAGCCCACCCCGGGGGTCCACCGGGGAGCTGTTTTTT. It yields the protein CASSPPRGSTGELFF.

Concerning this clonotype itself: This may be a read error: a much more frequent sequence differs by one nucleotide. The chain uses TRBV20-1 and TRBJ2-5; no definite D call. This CDR3 has 13 amino acids. Germline lookup yields CDR1 DFQATT and CDR2 SNEGSKA (reference sequence). Trimming cost V 7 bases and J 2 bases, with 14 bases left between them. The chain's CDR3 is CSGLGQLQETQYF. Here the CDR3 DNA reads TGCAGTGGTTTAGGCCAGCTTCAAGAGACCCAGTACTTC.

This clonotype was detected ten times or more. The chain is built from TRBV19 and TRBJ1-6; 10 nucleotides align to TRBD1. The CDR3 is made up of 15 amino acids. Germline V gene data show CDR1 as LNHDA and CDR2 as SQIVND (reference sequence). The V and J ends lost 6 bases and 7 bases, in that order; junction bases with no gene match: 6. In DNA, the CDR3 is TGTGCCAGTAGACCGGGACAGGGGATGAATTCACCCCTCCACTTT. Protein: CASRPGQGMNSPLHF.

This clonotype appeared many times. The chain recombines TRBV29-1 with TRBJ2-7, with D perhaps TRBD2 (5 bases). The CDR3 is 15 amino acids. The V and J ends lost 0 bases and 2 bases respectively, with 14 bases between them. Germline V gene lookup returns CDR1 SQVTM and CDR2 ANQGSEA. CDR3 loop: CSVEDGRTETYEQYF. The CDR3, as DNA: TGCAGCGTTGAAGATGGTAGGACTGAGACCTACGAGCAGTACTTC.

A few counts support this clonotype. The chain employs TRBV12-3 or TRBV12-4 and TRBJ2-1; the D is unclear. Trimming cost V 7 bases and J 2 bases, with 9 bases left between them. This CDR3 comprises 13 residues. The CDR3 DNA follows: TGTGCCAGCACCACCGGAACCTACAATGAGCAGTTCTTC. As protein: CASTTGTYNEQFF.

This clonotype was counted between two and nine times. The chain joins TRBV6-5 to TRBJ2-7; a weak D match, TRBD1 (6 bases). Per germline, CDR1 MNHEY and CDR2 SVGAGI. This CDR3 has 13 amino acids. Between the trimmed V and J ends, which lost 2 bases and 8 bases, there was a span of 13 bases. The chain's CDR3 is CASSYHNRDKQYF. CDR3 bases: TGTGCCAGCAGTTACCACAACCGGGACAAGCAGTACTTC.